This passage covers 29 T cell receptor beta chains from one sample sequenced in a study of early stage breast cancer tumors. Generated by immunoSEQ multiplex PCR, the TCRdb table keeps only in-frame clones and is missing some. This sample has about 31,000 clones; almost 75% occur once, and the top ten carry roughly 9.1%. The source material was breast tumor tissue. The receptors derive from a person aged 30 to 39 with breast cancer.

The chain recombines TRBV4-2 with TRBJ2-1, with 8 bases matching TRBD2. The germline gives CDR1 LGHNA, CDR2 YNFKEQ. J gave up 7 bases and V 2 bases, and 10 bases lay outside the gene matches. The length of the CDR3 is 16 residues. The CDR3 region has the DNA TGTGCCAGCAGCCAAACGATGCGGGGACTAGAAAATGAGCAGTTCTTC. Translating it yields CASSQTMRGLENEQFF.

The rearrangement links TRBV15 to TRBJ2-2; 10 nucleotides align to TRBD1. Losses at the gene ends were 0 bases for V and 7 bases for J; bases not matched to a gene: 2. Germline CDR1 is LNHNV and CDR2 is YYDKDF (reference sequence). CDR3 length: 15 amino acids. CDR3 DNA: TGTGCCACCAGCAGAGAGACAGGGGGCGACGGGGAGCTGTTTTTT. Protein: CATSRETGGDGELFF.

The chain employs TRBV10-2 and TRBJ2-7; 7 bases agree with TRBD2. The V segment lost 6 bases and the J segment 0 bases; nucleotides outside the gene matches: 8. The CDR3 sequence is 15 residues long. In germline, CDR1 is WSHSY, CDR2 SAAADI. In nucleotides, the CDR3 is TGCGCCAGCAGCCGAAGCGGGGCACACTCCTACGAGCAGTACTTC. This encodes CASSRSGAHSYEQYF.

The rearrangement joins TRBV5-1 to TRBJ1-3, with D unclear. Trimming stripped 4 bases from V and 8 bases from J, with 10 bases between. The CDR3 has 12 residues. CDR1 and CDR2 (germline): SGHRS, YFSETQ. The CDR3 here is CASSPDLHTIYF. For the CDR3, the DNA is TGCGCCAGCAGCCCAGACTTGCACACCATATATTTT.

V usage is TRBV7-9 and J usage is TRBJ2-7, with 8 bases that match TRBD2. V dropped 4 bases and J dropped 0; count of bases not matched to a gene: 5. Germline V gives CDR1 SEHNR, CDR2 FQNEAQ (reference sequence). CDR3 size: 15 residues. The CDR3 sequence: CASSSTGGSSYEQYF. As DNA, the CDR3 is TGTGCCAGCAGCTCTACGGGGGGGAGCTCCTACGAGCAGTACTTC.

This chain uses TRBV5-6 with TRBJ2-7; TRBD2 is a possible D gene (5 bases). Trimming took 2 bases from V and 3 from J, leaving 12 bases between them. Germline V lookup: CDR1 SGHDT, CDR2 YYEEEE. The CDR3 contains 14 residues. The CDR3: CASSFRGRLYEQYF. DNA of the CDR3: TGTGCCAGCAGCTTTCGTGGGAGACTCTACGAGCAGTACTTC.

Here the CDR3 DNA reads TGTGCCAGTAGTATAGCGTCAGTTAACACCGGGGAGCTGTTTTTT. Translating gives CASSIASVNTGELFF. This chain uses TRBV19 with TRBJ2-2; D ambiguous. V lost 1 base and J lost 2, with 8 bases in between. The germline V gene encodes CDR1 LNHDA and CDR2 SQIVND (reference sequence). This CDR3 is 15 amino acids long.

The chain is built from TRBV9 and TRBJ2-2; D gene ambiguous. V lost 0 bases, J lost 1 base, and 7 bases lay in between. Germline V gene data show CDR1 as SGDLS and CDR2 as YYNGEE. This CDR3 region has 15 residues. CDR3 residues: CASSVAPGNTGELFF. The CDR3 coding sequence is TGTGCCAGCAGCGTAGCTCCCGGGAACACCGGGGAGCTGTTTTTT. Complete variable domain (other parts from reference TRBV9 and TRBJ2-2): DSGVTQTPKHLITATGQRVTLRCSPRSGDLSVYWYQQSLDQGLQFLIQYYNGEERAKGNILERFSAQQFPDLHSELNLSSLELGDSALYFCASSVAPGNTGELFFGEGSRLTVL.

V gene TRBV6-1 combines with J gene TRBJ1-1, with a weak D call TRBD1 (6 bases). Germline-derived CDR1 and CDR2 are MNHNS and SASEGT. The CDR3 length is 14 residues. V dropped 6 bases and J dropped 0 bases, with 11 bases sitting between them. CDR3 sequence reads: CASSWTALNTEAFF. CDR3 DNA: TGTGCCAGCAGCTGGACAGCGTTGAACACTGAAGCTTTCTTT.

The genes are TRBV15 and TRBJ2-7; D is ambiguous. Trimming cost V 3 bases and J 6 bases, with 21 bases left between them. CDR3 length: 16 residues. Germline-derived CDR1 and CDR2 are LNHNV and YYDKDF (reference sequence). This CDR3 reads CATSRSPGVPLSEQYF. CDR3 nucleotide sequence: TGTGCCACCAGCAGGTCCCCAGGCGTGCCCCTATCCGAGCAGTACTTC.

This chain connects TRBV5-1 to TRBJ2-1; 9 positions match TRBD2. The germline gives CDR1 SGHRS, CDR2 YFSETQ. With 2 bases clipped from V and 9 bases from J, the junction kept 9 bases outside the gene matches. The CDR3 totals 15 residues. CDR3 nucleotides: TGCGCCAGCAGCTTACTAGCGGGCGTGGACGCTGAGCAGTTCTTC. Amino acid sequence: CASSLLAGVDAEQFF.

This clone showed up just once. The chain combines TRBV9 with TRBJ1-4; 7 bases fit TRBD1. From germline, CDR1 is SGDLS and CDR2 YYNGEE. The CDR3 extends over 15 amino acids. J lost 4 bases, V lost 3 bases, and 6 bases had no gene match. The DNA of the CDR3 is TGTGCCAGCAGCGGACAGGGATTACTTAATGAAAAACTGTTTTTT. It specifies CASSGQGLLNEKLFF.

This clone appeared a single time. The genes are TRBV30 and TRBJ1-1, with D possibly matching TRBD1 (6 bases). This CDR3 contains 11 residues. V lost 3 bases and J lost 11, with 13 bases in between. Per the germline V gene, CDR1 is GTSNPN and CDR2 is SVGIG (reference sequence). CDR3 in amino acids: CAWSTGTAAFF. The CDR3 DNA sequence: TGTGCCTGGAGCACAGGGACTGCTGCTTTCTTT.

J is TRBJ1-1 and V is TRBV12-5; D is possibly TRBD1 (5 bases). V dropped 2 bases and J dropped 1 base, with 23 bases sitting between them. CDR3 size: 19 residues. Germline CDR1 reads LGHNT; CDR2 reads FRNRAP. CDR3 in amino acids: CASGLPLYIGARGNTEAFF. The CDR3 DNA is TGTGCTAGTGGTTTGCCCCTCTACATTGGGGCTCGAGGGAACACTGAAGCTTTCTTT. Based on the CDR3 plus reference TRBV12-5 and TRBJ1-1, the full variable domain is DARVTQTPRHKVTEMGQEVTMRCQPILGHNTVFWYRQTMMQGLELLAYFRNRAPLDDSGMPKDRFSAEMPDATLATLKIQPSEPRDSAVYFCASGLPLYIGARGNTEAFFGQGTRLTVV.

The count of this clone is one. The chain's CDR3 is CASSILGLGQPQHF. The CDR3, as DNA: TGTGCCAGTAGTATTTTGGGTTTGGGTCAGCCCCAGCATTTT. This chain connects TRBV19 to TRBJ1-5; D is undetermined. This CDR3 has 14 residues. Germline loops: CDR1 LNHDA, CDR2 SQIVND (reference sequence). V lost 3 bases and J 6 bases, leaving 12 bases between the germline ends.

The V call is TRBV11-2, the J call TRBJ2-3; D unresolved. The V gene's germline CDR1 is SGHAT and CDR2 FQNNGV. V was pared by 2 bases and J by 4 bases, with 10 bases between. CDR3 length: 14 residues. The chain's CDR3 is CASSLFRQPDTQYF. The DNA of the CDR3 is TGTGCCAGCAGCTTATTTCGTCAGCCAGATACGCAGTATTTT.

DNA for the CDR3: TGTGCCAGCAGTTCAAGGACAGGGGACACTGAAGCTTTCTTT. Translating it yields CASSSRTGDTEAFF. The chain couples TRBV6-6 to TRBJ1-1; TRBD1 aligns across 9 bases. Germline V gene data show CDR1 as MNHNY and CDR2 as SVGAGI (reference sequence). The ends lost 4 bases at V and 3 bases at J; junction bases unmatched: 3. The CDR3 sequence is 14 residues long.

V usage is TRBV5-1 and J usage is TRBJ1-6, with D possibly being TRBD1 (5 bases). V was clipped by 6 bases and J by 10 bases, with 14 bases between them. The CDR3 spans 13 residues. Germline V CDR1 and CDR2: SGHRS, YFSETQ. The CDR3 spells CASTVGGESPLHF. Written as DNA, the CDR3 is TGCGCCAGCACCGTTGGGGGGGAATCACCCCTCCACTTT.

The chain employs TRBV29-1 and TRBJ2-2; D is uncertain. The germline V gene has CDR1 SQVTM and CDR2 ANQGSEA. The CDR3 covers 11 residues. Between the trimmed V and J ends, which lost 8 bases and 7 bases, there was a span of 11 bases. CDR3: CSFRTSGELFF. CDR3 DNA sequence: TGCAGCTTCCGGACCAGCGGGGAGCTGTTTTTT.

The chain links TRBV10-3 to TRBJ2-1, with 9 bases aligning to TRBD1. V was clipped by 2 bases and J by 4 bases; unmatched bases: 6. The CDR3 has 16 residues. Germline CDR1 and CDR2: ENHRY and SYGVKD. The CDR3: CAISEIEGQGYNEQFF. In DNA, the CDR3 is TGTGCCATCAGTGAGATCGAGGGACAGGGTTACAATGAGCAGTTCTTC.

The rearrangement joins TRBV6-4 to TRBJ2-1; D gene ambiguous. The V and J ends lost 0 bases and 0 bases respectively, with 6 bases between them. The CDR3 is made up of 15 amino acids. From germline, CDR1 is MRHNA and CDR2 SNTAGT. DNA for the CDR3: TGTGCCAGCAGTGACTCGGAGAGCTCCTACAATGAGCAGTTCTTC. Residues: CASSDSESSYNEQFF.

The chain carries TRBV7-2 and TRBJ2-1; the D gene could be TRBD1 or TRBD2 (6 bases each). V was pared by 1 base and J by 3 bases, with 7 bases between. This CDR3 region has 14 residues. Germline-derived CDR1 and CDR2 are SGHTA and FQGNSA. The CDR3: CASSLEGGYNEQFF. The CDR3 coding sequence is TGTGCCAGCAGCTTAGAGGGGGGCTACAATGAGCAGTTCTTC.

This clone was picked up one time. The chain employs TRBV11-3 and TRBJ1-1; D gene ambiguous. There are 13 residues in the CDR3. The germline V and J ends were trimmed by 3 bases and 4 bases, with 9 bases remaining between them. Germline CDR1 is SGHNT and CDR2 is YENEEA. CDR3 protein: CASSFGWSTEAFF. DNA for the CDR3: TGTGCCAGCAGCTTCGGGTGGAGCACTGAAGCTTTCTTT.

This clone was observed a handful of times. The genes are TRBV7-8 and TRBJ1-2; D is undetermined. Looked up from germline, CDR1 is SGHVS and CDR2 is FQNEAQ. V lost 5 bases and J 3 bases, leaving 7 bases between the germline ends. This CDR3 contains 12 residues. CDR3 protein: CASSLYHYGYTF. In nucleotides, the CDR3 is TGTGCCAGCAGCCTCTATCACTATGGCTACACCTTC.

The V gene is TRBV9, the J gene TRBJ1-2; 7 bases line up with TRBD1. Germline trimming cut 0 bases from V and 2 bases from J; bases unmatched to any gene: 1. The CDR3 consists of 14 residues. From germline, CDR1 is SGDLS and CDR2 YYNGEE. The CDR3 is CASSVAGGNYGYTF. CDR3 sequence (DNA): TGTGCCAGCAGCGTAGCAGGGGGGAACTATGGCTACACCTTC.

This clone was seen more than once but under ten times. The chain employs TRBV6-1 and TRBJ1-2; D is possibly TRBD1 (5 bases). The CDR3 spans 15 residues. Germline V gene sequence: CDR1 MNHNS, CDR2 SASEGT. The V end was cut by 2 bases, the J end by 5 bases, with 15 bases between. The CDR3 nucleotides read TGTGCCAGCAGTGAAACGCAGGGAGGATGGTATGGCTACACCTTC. It encodes CASSETQGGWYGYTF.

This chain uses TRBV5-4 with TRBJ2-1; 13 bases line up with TRBD2. This CDR3 has 17 residues. CDR1 is SGHNT, CDR2 YYREEE, per germline (reference sequence). V was clipped by 3 bases and J by 7 bases; unmatched bases: 10. CDR3 sequence reads: CASSYQSGLAGLNEQFF. The CDR3 region has the DNA TGTGCCAGCAGCTATCAATCGGGACTAGCGGGATTAAATGAGCAGTTCTTC.

The CDR3, as DNA: TGTGCCACCACCCTCCAGGGCTCGCAAACCTACGAGCAGTACTTC. Translating it yields CATTLQGSQTYEQYF. The gene calls are TRBV7-8 and TRBJ2-7; TRBD1 might be the D (5 bases). The V gene lost 10 bases and the J gene lost 2 bases, with 21 bases spanning the gap. This CDR3 contains 15 residues. CDR1 SGHVS and CDR2 FQNEAQ come from the germline V gene.

The chain couples TRBV27 to TRBJ2-1, with D tentatively TRBD2 (5 bases). Trimming removed 3 bases from V and 9 bases from J, with 27 bases in between. The CDR3 runs 18 residues. Per the germline V gene, CDR1 is MNHEY and CDR2 is SMNVEV (reference sequence). CDR3 DNA sequence: TGTGCCAGCAGTTTTTTGGCGGGCGCGGGCTGGCCGAGAAGTGAGCAGTTCTTC. This gives the protein CASSFLAGAGWPRSEQFF.